This TCR beta chain was recorded in a study of T cell responses to AZD1222 COVID-19 vaccine. The data were produced by immunoSEQ multiplex PCR, yet TCRdb's version contains in-frame clones alone and is incomplete. In the table there are some 140,000 clones, about 90% of which are singletons. Study-level results: Spike-specific TCR depth and breadth grew after two AZD1222 doses. Of the AZD1222 recipients, only five or six were seropositive at baseline. Nearly half of the spike-specific TCRs reportedly recognize variant regions that carry no mutations.

Germline V gene data show CDR1 as MNHEY and CDR2 as SVGAGI. V lost 5 bases to trimming and J lost 4 bases; unmatched junction nucleotides: 6. CDR3 length equals 15 residues. Concerning this clone: The antigen is undetermined.

The sample here was peripheral blood, taken 28 days after the second AZD1222 dose. The chain combines TRBV6-5 with TRBJ2-2, with TRBD2 matching over 8 bases. The clonotype was recovered from an adult who received the AZD1222 COVID-19 vaccine. CDR3 sequence (DNA): TGTGCCAGCAGTCTACTAGCGGTGGGCACCGGGGAGCTGTTTTTT. Translation gives CASSLLAVGTGELFF.